The next 5 T cell receptor beta chains were all read from a single sample in a study of early T cells in non-severe SARS-CoV-2 infection. TCRdb recomputed calls from the 5' RACE reads with MiXCR, one row per CDR3 protein. The sample has 55,000 to 75,000 distinct CDR3 sequences, less than 15% seen once; the top ten hold about 4.2%. Sequenced: whole blood. These receptors came from an adult who was a healthcare worker with PCR-confirmed SARS-CoV-2 infection or an uninfected control (not recorded which).

As concerns this clonotype: This could be a read error, since a much larger clone is one nucleotide away. This chain links TRBV5-1 with TRBJ2-3; 8 nucleotides line up with TRBD1. Looked up from germline, CDR1 is SGHRS and CDR2 is YFSETQ. The CDR3 has 16 amino acids. CDR3 protein: CASGFGTGGVTDTQYF. The DNA of the CDR3 is TGCGCCAGCGGCTTCGGGACAGGAGGTGTGACAGATACGCAGTATTTT.

There are a few counts of this clonotype. DNA for the CDR3: TGTGCCAGCAGCACCTGGACTAGCAACGGGGAGCTGTTTTTT. It translates to CASSTWTSNGELFF. The chain is built from TRBV5-8 and TRBJ2-2; 8 bases are shared with TRBD2. V shed 4 bases and J 7 bases; nucleotides not matched to a gene: 6. The CDR3 is made up of 14 amino acids. Germline V gives CDR1 SGHTS, CDR2 YDEGEE.

This clonotype was counted ten times or more. The V call is TRBV28, the J call TRBJ1-5; TRBD1 is a possible D gene (5 bases). V was trimmed by 3 bases and J by 13 bases, leaving 22 bases between them. CDR1 and CDR2 (germline): MDHEN, SYDVKM. The CDR3 is made up of 15 amino acids. CDR3 DNA: TGTGCCAGCAGTTTGGCCGGGCAGGGACTCAGGGTACAGCATTTT. This encodes CASSLAGQGLRVQHF.

This clonotype was detected ten times or more. This chain joins TRBV28 and TRBJ1-2; tentatively, D is TRBD1 (6 bases). The ends were cut back, 8 bases at V and 0 bases at J, with 16 bases in the middle. This CDR3 has 15 residues. Germline V gene lookup returns CDR1 MDHEN and CDR2 SYDVKM. Here the CDR3 reads CASGGLPKSNYGYTF. The CDR3 DNA reads TGTGCCAGCGGGGGGCTCCCGAAATCTAACTATGGCTACACCTTC.

This clonotype has ten or more counts. The chain recombines TRBV12-3 or TRBV12-4 with TRBJ2-5, with a possible D match to TRBD2 (5 bases). The CDR3 has 13 residues. V was clipped by 3 bases and J by 5 bases, with 10 bases between them. For the CDR3, the DNA is TGTGCCAGCAGTTTTAGAGGGAGTGAGACCCAGTACTTC. Translating it yields CASSFRGSETQYF.